The T cell receptor beta chain under discussion was sequenced for a study of blood T cell repertoires in COVID-19. The CDR3 covers 14 residues. CDR1 and CDR2 from the germline V gene are MNHEY and SMNVEV (reference sequence). V dropped 5 bases and J dropped 7; count of bases not matched to a gene: 9. Clones were read by immunoSEQ multiplex PCR, and TCRdb kept only the in-frame ones, dropping some. The sample has about 140,000 clones, about nine tenths seen once; the top ten hold 1.5% to 2%. The origin of this receptor is a human donor in a cohort sampled during active COVID-19. The chain employs TRBV27 and TRBJ1-1; 8 bases line up with TRBD1. The sequenced sample was peripheral blood. This CDR3 is CASSPGQVRGEAFF. CDR3 DNA: TGTGCCAGCAGTCCGGGACAGGTCCGGGGTGAAGCTTTCTTT.